The T cell receptor (beta chain) described here comes from a study of radiation and T cells in renal cell carcinoma. Time point reported: blood 4 weeks post-SBRT, at nephrectomy. Indicated treatment: 15 Gy SBRT to primary tumor, nephrectomy 4 weeks later. Produced via immunoSEQ multiplex PCR; TCRdb's table is partial and in-frame only. The data contain about 83,000 clones, over 65% of them seen just once; the ten biggest clones take up 2.4%. CDR1 SGHAT and CDR2 FQNNGV come from the germline V gene. Trimming took off 6 bases at V and 5 bases at J, with 14 bases between the two ends. This CDR3 spans 13 amino acids.

This receptor was obtained from a woman in her sixties or seventies with renal cell carcinoma. The starting material was blood, obtained from a patient whose treatment included radiotherapy and nephrectomy. The chain links TRBV11-2 to TRBJ2-7, with D perhaps matching TRBD2 (6 bases). The CDR3, as DNA: TGTGCCAGCAGGCTAGCGCCAGGCGACGAGCAGTACTTC. This codes for CASRLAPGDEQYF.